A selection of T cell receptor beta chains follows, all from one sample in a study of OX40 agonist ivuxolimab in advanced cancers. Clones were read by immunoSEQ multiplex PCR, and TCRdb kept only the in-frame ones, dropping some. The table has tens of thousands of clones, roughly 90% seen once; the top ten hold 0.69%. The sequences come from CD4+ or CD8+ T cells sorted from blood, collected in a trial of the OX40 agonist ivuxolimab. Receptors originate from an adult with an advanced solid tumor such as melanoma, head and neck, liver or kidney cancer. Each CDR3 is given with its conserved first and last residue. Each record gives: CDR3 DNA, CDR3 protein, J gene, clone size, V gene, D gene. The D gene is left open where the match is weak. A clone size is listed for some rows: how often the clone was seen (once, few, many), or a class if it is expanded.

TGTGCCAGCAGCCTGGCCTACTCTGGAAACACCATATATTTT	CASSLAYSGNTIYF	TRBJ1-3	.	TRBV28	.
TGTGCCAGCAGCAACGGGTGGAGGGCACTAGCGGGAGGGCCGGATACGCAGTATTTT	CASSNGWRALAGGPDTQYF	TRBJ2-3	.	TRBV21-1	.
TGTGCCAGCAGCTTCTACGCGGGAAGGGAGACCCAGTACTTC	CASSFYAGRETQYF	TRBJ2-5	.	TRBV5-4	.
TGTGCCAGCAGCAAAAGGGTGCCCGGGGTAATCTACAATGAGCAGTTCTTC	CASSKRVPGVIYNEQFF	TRBJ2-1	once	TRBV21-1	.
TGTGCCAGCAGCTCGAATAGGCAGGGGCTCACCGGGGAGCTGTTTTTT	CASSSNRQGLTGELFF	TRBJ2-2	.	TRBV7-3	.
TGTGCCAGCAGCTCGATTATGCCAACAGGGGAGGGTGAGCAGTTCTTC	CASSSIMPTGEGEQFF	TRBJ2-1	.	TRBV7-8	.
TGTGCCAGCAGTCTCTCAGGGGTGAACACTGAAGCTTTCTTT	CASSLSGVNTEAFF	TRBJ1-1	.	TRBV7-9	.
TGTGCCAGCAGCTTAACTACTAGCGGGAGTATGGTAAATGAGCAGTTCTTC	CASSLTTSGSMVNEQFF	TRBJ2-1	.	TRBV7-3	TRBD2
TGTGCCAGCTCGACAGCAAGCCCTTATGGCTACACCTTC	CASSTASPYGYTF	TRBJ1-2	.	TRBV18	.
TGTGCCAGCAGCCGCGGGACTAGCGGGGAAGAGACCCAGTACTTC	CASSRGTSGEETQYF	TRBJ2-5	.	TRBV28	TRBD2
TGTGCCAGCAGCTCAATCCAGGGTTCCTACGAGCAGTACTTC	CASSSIQGSYEQYF	TRBJ2-7	once	TRBV11-2	.
TGTGCCAGCAGCCATAATGATGGCCAGCCCCAGCATTTT	CASSHNDGQPQHF	TRBJ1-5	.	TRBV14	.
TGTGCCAGCAGCCCGGACAGGGCGGGGAGCTACACCTTC	CASSPDRAGSYTF	TRBJ1-2	.	TRBV5-6	TRBD1
TGTGCCAGCAGTTATACCCGACAACGGAACACCATATATTTT	CASSYTRQRNTIYF	TRBJ1-3	.	TRBV6-5	.
TGTGCCAGTAGTAGGCAGGGGGTGAACTCATATGGTGAGCAGTTCTTC	CASSRQGVNSYGEQFF	TRBJ2-1	.	TRBV19	TRBD1
TGTGCCAGCAGCTGGACGGACCAAGAGACCCAGTACTTC	CASSWTDQETQYF	TRBJ2-5	.	TRBV5-4	.
TGTGCCAGCACCAAAGGGTACCAAGAGACCCAGTACTTC	CASTKGYQETQYF	TRBJ2-5	.	TRBV6-1	.